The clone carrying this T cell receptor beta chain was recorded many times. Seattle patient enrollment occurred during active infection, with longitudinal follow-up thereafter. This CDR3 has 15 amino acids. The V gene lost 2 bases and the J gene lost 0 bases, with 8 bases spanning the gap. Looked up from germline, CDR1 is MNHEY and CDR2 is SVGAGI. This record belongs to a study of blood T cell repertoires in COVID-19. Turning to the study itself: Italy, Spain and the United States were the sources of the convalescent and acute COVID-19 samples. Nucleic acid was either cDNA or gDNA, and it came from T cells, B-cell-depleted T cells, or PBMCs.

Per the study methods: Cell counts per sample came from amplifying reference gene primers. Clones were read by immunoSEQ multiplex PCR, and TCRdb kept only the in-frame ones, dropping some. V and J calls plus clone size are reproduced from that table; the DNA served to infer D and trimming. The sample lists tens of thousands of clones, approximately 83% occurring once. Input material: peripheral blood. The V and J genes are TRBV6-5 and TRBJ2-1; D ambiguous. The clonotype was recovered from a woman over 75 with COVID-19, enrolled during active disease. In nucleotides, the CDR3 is TGTGCCAGCAGTTACACTCCGAACTCCTACAATGAGCAGTTCTTC. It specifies CASSYTPNSYNEQFF.